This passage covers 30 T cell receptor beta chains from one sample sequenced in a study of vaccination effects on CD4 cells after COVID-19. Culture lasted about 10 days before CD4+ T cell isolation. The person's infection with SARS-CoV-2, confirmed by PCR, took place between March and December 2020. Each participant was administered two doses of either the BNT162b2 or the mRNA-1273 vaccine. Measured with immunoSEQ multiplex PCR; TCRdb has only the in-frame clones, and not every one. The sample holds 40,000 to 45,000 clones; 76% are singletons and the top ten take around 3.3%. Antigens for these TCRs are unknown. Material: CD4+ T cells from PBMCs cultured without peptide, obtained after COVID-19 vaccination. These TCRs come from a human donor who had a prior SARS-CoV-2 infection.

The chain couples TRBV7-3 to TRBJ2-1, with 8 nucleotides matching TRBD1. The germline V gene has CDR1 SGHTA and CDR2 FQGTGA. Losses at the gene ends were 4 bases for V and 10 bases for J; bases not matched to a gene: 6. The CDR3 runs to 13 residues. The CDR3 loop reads CASSSDRTGEQFF. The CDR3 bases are TGTGCCAGCAGCTCTGATCGGACAGGGGAGCAGTTCTTC.

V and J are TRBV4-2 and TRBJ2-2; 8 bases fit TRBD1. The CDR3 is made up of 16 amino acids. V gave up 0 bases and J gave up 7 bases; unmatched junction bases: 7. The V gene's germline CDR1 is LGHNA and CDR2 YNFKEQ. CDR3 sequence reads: CASSQDIRGTGGELFF. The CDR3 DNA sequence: TGTGCCAGCAGCCAAGATATCAGGGGGACAGGCGGGGAGCTGTTTTTT.

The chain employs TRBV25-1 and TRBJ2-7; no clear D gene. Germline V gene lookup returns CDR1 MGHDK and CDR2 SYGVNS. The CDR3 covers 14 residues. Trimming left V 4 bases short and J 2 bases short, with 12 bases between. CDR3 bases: TGTGCCAGCAGTGCATTTAAAAGGCCCTACGAGCAGTACTTC. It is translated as CASSAFKRPYEQYF.

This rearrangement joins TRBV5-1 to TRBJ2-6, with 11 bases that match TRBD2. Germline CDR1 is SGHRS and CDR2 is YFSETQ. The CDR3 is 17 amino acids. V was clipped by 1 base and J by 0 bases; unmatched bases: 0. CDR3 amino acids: CASSLTSGSSGANVLTF. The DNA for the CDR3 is TGCGCCAGCAGCTTGACTAGCGGGAGCTCTGGGGCCAACGTCCTGACTTTC.

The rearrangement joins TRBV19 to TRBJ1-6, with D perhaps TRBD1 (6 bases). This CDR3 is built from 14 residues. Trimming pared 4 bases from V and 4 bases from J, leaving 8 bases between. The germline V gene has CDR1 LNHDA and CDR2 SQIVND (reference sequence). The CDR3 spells CASSTDRYNSPLHF. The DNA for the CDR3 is TGTGCCAGTAGTACCGACAGGTATAATTCACCCCTCCACTTT.

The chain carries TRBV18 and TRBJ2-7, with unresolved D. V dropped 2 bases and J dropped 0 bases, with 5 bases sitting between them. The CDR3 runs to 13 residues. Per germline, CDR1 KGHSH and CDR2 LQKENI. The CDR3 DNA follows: TGTGCCAGCTCACCAGACAACTCCTACGAGCAGTACTTC. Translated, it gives CASSPDNSYEQYF.

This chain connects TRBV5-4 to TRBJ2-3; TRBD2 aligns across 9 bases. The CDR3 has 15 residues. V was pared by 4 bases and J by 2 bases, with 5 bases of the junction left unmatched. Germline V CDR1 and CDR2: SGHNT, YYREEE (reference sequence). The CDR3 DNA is TGTGCCAGCAGCCTTAGCGGGGGTAACACAGATACGCAGTATTTT. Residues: CASSLSGGNTDTQYF.

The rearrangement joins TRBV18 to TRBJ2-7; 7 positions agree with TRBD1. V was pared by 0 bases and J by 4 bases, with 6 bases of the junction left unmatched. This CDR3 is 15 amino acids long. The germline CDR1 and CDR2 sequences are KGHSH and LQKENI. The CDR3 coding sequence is TGTGCCAGCTCACCACCGGGACAGATGATGTACGAGCAGTACTTC. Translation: CASSPPGQMMYEQYF.

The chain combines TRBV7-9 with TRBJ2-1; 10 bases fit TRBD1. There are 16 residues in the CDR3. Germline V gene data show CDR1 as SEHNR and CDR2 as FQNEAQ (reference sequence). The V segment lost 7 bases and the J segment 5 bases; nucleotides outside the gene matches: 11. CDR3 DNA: TGTGCCAGCACCCCGTGGGGGACAGGGGCCAACAATGAGCAGTTCTTC. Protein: CASTPWGTGANNEQFF.

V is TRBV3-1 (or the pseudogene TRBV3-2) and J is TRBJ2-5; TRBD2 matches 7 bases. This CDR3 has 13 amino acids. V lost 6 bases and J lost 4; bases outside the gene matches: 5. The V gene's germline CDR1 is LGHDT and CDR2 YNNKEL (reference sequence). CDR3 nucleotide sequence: TGTGCCAGCAGGGGCGGGGGACGAGAGACCCAGTACTTC. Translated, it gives CASRGGGRETQYF.

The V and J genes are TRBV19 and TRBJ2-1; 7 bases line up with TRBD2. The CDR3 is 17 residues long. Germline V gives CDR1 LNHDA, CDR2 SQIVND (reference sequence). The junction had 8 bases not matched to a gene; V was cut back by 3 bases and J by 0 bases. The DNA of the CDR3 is TGTGCCAGTAGTATTGAGCGGGGCGGCAGCTCCTACAATGAGCAGTTCTTC. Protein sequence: CASSIERGGSSYNEQFF. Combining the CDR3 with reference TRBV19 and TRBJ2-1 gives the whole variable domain DGGITQSPKYLFRKEGQNVTLSCEQNLNHDAMYWYRQDPGQGLRLIYYSQIVNDFQKGDIAEGYSVSREKKESFPLTVTSAQKNPTAFYLCASSIERGGSSYNEQFFGPGTRLTVL.

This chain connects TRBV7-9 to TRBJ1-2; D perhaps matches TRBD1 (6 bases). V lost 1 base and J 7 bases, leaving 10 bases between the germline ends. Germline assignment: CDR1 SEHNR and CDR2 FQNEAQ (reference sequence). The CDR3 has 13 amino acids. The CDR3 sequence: CASSLGGAGGYTF. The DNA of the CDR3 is TGTGCCAGCAGCTTAGGGGGGGCTGGTGGCTACACCTTC.

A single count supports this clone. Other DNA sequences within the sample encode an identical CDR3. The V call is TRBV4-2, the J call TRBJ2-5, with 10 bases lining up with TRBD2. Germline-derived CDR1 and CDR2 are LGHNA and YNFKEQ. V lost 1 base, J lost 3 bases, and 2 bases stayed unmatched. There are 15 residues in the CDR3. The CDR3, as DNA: TGTGCCAGCAGCCAAGGGCTAGCGGGAGAAGAGACCCAGTACTTC. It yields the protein CASSQGLAGEETQYF.

The CDR3 nucleotides are TGTGCCAGCAGCTTAGGACCGGGACCGGAGGGCTATGGCTACACCTTC. It translates to CASSLGPGPEGYGYTF. The gene calls are TRBV7-6 and TRBJ1-2; weak D call: TRBD1 (5 bases). The CDR3 extends over 16 amino acids. Trimming cost V 1 base and J 4 bases, with 16 bases left between them. Per the germline V gene, CDR1 is SGHVS and CDR2 is FNYEAQ.

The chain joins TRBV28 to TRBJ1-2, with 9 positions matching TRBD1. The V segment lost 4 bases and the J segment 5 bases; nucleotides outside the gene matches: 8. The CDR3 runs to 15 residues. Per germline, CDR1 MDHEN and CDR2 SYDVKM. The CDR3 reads CASSSRDRVGYGYTF. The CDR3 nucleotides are TGTGCCAGCAGTTCCCGGGACAGGGTAGGATATGGCTACACCTTC.

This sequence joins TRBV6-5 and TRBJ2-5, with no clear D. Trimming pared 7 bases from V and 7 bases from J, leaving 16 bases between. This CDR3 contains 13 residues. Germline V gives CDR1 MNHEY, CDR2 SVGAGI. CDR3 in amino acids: CASKTGPLGTQYF. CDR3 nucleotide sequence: TGTGCCAGCAAAACCGGGCCCCTTGGGACCCAGTACTTC.

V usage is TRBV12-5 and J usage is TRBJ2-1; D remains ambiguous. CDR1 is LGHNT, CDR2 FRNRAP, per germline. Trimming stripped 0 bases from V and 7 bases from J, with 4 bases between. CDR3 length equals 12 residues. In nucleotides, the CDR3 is TGTGCTAGTGGTTTGGTACGAAATGAGCAGTTCTTC. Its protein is CASGLVRNEQFF.

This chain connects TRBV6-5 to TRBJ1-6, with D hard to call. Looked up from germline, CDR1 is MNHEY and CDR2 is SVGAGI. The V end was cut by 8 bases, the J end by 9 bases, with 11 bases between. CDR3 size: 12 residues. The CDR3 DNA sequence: TGTGCCAGCTCTTCGCGTGGTTCACCCCTCCACTTT. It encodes CASSSRGSPLHF.

CDR3 residues: CASSPAGQGNRPQHF. CDR3 nucleotides: TGTGCCAGCTCACCAGCGGGACAGGGTAATAGGCCCCAGCATTTT. V usage is TRBV18 and J usage is TRBJ1-5; TRBD1 agrees at 9 bases. Germline V lookup: CDR1 KGHSH, CDR2 LQKENI. The CDR3 covers 15 residues. Losses at the gene ends were 2 bases for V and 9 bases for J; bases not matched to a gene: 8.

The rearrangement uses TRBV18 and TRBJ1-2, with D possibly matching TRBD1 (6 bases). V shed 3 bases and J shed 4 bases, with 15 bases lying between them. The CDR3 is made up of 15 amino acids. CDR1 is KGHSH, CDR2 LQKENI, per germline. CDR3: CASSPPGQSSYGYTF. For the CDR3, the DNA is TGTGCCAGCTCACCCCCTGGACAGTCGAGCTATGGCTACACCTTC.

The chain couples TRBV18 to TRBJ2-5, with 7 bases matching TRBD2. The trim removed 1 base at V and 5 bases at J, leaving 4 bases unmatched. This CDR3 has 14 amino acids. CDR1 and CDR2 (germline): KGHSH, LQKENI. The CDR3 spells CASSPQRDGETQYF. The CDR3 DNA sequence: TGTGCCAGCTCACCACAGCGGGACGGGGAGACCCAGTACTTC.

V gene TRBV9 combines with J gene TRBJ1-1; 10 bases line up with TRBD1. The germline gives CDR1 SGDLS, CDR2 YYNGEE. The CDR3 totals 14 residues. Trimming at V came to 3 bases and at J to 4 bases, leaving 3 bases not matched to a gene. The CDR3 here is CASSGQGAGTEAFF. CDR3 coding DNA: TGTGCCAGCAGCGGACAGGGGGCGGGCACTGAAGCTTTCTTT.

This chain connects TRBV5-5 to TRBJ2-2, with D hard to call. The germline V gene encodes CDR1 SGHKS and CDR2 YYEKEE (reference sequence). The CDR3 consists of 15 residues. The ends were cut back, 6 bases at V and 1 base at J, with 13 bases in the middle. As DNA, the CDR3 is TGTGCCAGCACCTCAGGAGTACGGAACACCGGGGAGCTGTTTTTT. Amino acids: CASTSGVRNTGELFF.

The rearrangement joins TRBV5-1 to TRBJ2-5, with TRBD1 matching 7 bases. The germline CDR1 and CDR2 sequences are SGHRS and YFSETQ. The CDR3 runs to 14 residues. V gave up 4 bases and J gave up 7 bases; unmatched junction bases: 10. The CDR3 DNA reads TGCGCCAGCAGCACCGGGACAGAGGACGTGACCCAGTACTTC. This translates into CASSTGTEDVTQYF.

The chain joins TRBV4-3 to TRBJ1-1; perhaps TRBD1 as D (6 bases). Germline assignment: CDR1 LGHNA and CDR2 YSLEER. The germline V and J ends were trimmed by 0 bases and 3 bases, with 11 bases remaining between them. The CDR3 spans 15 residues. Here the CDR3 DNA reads TGCGCCAGCAGCCAAGATGGGAGGGGGGACACTGAAGCTTTCTTT. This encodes CASSQDGRGDTEAFF.

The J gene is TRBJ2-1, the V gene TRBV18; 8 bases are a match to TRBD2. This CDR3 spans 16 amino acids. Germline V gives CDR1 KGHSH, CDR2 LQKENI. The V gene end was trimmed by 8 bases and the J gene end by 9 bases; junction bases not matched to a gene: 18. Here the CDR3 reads CASATATSVLGAEQFF. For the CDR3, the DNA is TGTGCCAGCGCGACGGCGACTAGCGTCCTAGGGGCTGAGCAGTTCTTC.

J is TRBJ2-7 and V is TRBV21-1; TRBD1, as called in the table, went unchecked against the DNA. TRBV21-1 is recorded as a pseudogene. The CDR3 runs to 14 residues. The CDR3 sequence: CASSKVNGRGEQYF. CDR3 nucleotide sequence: TGTGCCAGCAGCAAAGTAAACGGCAGGGGCGAGCAGTACTTC.

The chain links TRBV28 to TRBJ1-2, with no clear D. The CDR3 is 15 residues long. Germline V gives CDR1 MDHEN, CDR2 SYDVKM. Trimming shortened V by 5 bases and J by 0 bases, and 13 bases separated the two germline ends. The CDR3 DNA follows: TGTGCCAGCAGTCCGTACGGGGAGCCTAACTATGGCTACACCTTC. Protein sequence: CASSPYGEPNYGYTF.

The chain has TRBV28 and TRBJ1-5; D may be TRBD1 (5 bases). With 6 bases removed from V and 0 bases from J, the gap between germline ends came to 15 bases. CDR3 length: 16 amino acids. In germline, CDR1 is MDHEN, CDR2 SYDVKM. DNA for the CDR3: TGTGCCAGCAGATCATCCGGACAATTTAGCAATCAGCCCCAGCATTTT. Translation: CASRSSGQFSNQPQHF.

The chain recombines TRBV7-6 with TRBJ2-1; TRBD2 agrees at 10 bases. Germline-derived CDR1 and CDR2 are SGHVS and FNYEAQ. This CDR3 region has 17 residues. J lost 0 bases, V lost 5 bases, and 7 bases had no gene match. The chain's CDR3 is CASSRTSSGSSYNEQFF. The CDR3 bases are TGTGCCAGCAGCCGAACGTCTAGCGGGAGCTCCTACAATGAGCAGTTCTTC.